This note documents a single T cell receptor beta chain sequence. Indicated time point: cycle 4 day 1 (C4D1), after 6 weeks of nivolumab. All patients experienced relapse after autologous stem cell transplantation, and brentuximab vedotin exposure was variable. This entry belongs to a study of PD-1 blockade in classical Hodgkin lymphoma. The V gene lost 4 bases and the J gene lost 2 bases, with 4 bases spanning the gap. CDR1 is SGHKS and CDR2 is YYEKEE in the germline V gene (reference sequence). The CDR3 covers 11 residues. Sequencing was performed with immunoSEQ multiplex PCR; in TCRdb, only in-frame clones are kept and a portion is missing. The sample carries tens of thousands of clones, approximately 90% recorded once.

This receptor was taken from a human donor with classical Hodgkin lymphoma. The chain couples TRBV5-5 to TRBJ2-7; no definite D call. The source was peripheral blood mononuclear cells (PBMCs), collected before the fourth cycle of nivolumab. In nucleotides, the CDR3 is TGTGCCAGCAGCGGACCCTACGAGCAGTACTTC. It is translated as CASSGPYEQYF.